The 24 T cell receptor beta chains below come from one sample, sequenced in a study of blood T cell repertoires in COVID-19. Measured with immunoSEQ multiplex PCR; TCRdb has only the in-frame clones, and not every one. The data hold around 150,000 clones, with 65% to 85% observed a single time. Input material: peripheral blood. The receptor set was obtained from a woman over 75 with acute or convalescent COVID-19.

V gene TRBV24-1 combines with J gene TRBJ2-1; TRBD2 matches at 9 bases. The CDR3 consists of 16 residues. CDR1 is KGHDR and CDR2 is SFDVKD in the germline V gene. V dropped 2 bases and J dropped 5; count of bases not matched to a gene: 6. The CDR3 DNA sequence: TGTGCCACCAGTGATTCATATAGCGGGAGAGACAATGAGCAGTTCTTC. Translation: CATSDSYSGRDNEQFF.

CDR3 region: CASRGLAGEETQYF. The CDR3 DNA reads TGTGCCAGTAGGGGACTAGCGGGGGAAGAGACCCAGTACTTC. The rearrangement links TRBV19 to TRBJ2-5, with TRBD2 matching 14 bases. Per the germline V gene, CDR1 is LNHDA and CDR2 is SQIVND (reference sequence). The CDR3 length is 14 residues. V shed 6 bases and J 3 bases; nucleotides not matched to a gene: 0.

The chain couples TRBV3-1 (or the pseudogene TRBV3-2) to TRBJ1-5; D unresolved. The ends were cut back, 0 bases at V and 7 bases at J, with 7 bases in the middle. Germline V gene lookup returns CDR1 LGHDT and CDR2 YNNKEL (reference sequence). The CDR3 extends over 13 amino acids. This CDR3 is CASSQDSRQPQHF. CDR3 sequence (DNA): TGTGCCAGCAGCCAAGATTCTAGACAGCCCCAGCATTTT.

The chain recombines TRBV10-3 with TRBJ1-5; the D gene is possibly TRBD1 (5 bases). Germline CDR1 and CDR2: ENHRY and SYGVKD. There are 13 residues in the CDR3. V was clipped by 3 bases and J by 6 bases, with 9 bases between them. In DNA, the CDR3 is TGTGCCATCAGTGAACGGGGGAGTCAGCCCCAGCATTTT. Translating gives CAISERGSQPQHF.

The table lists this clone with a count of one. This chain connects TRBV6-5 to TRBJ2-7, with 11 bases fitting TRBD2. Germline V gene data show CDR1 as MNHEY and CDR2 as SVGAGI. Trimming cost V 6 bases and J 3 bases; bases outside gene matches: 7. This CDR3 comprises 15 residues. CDR3 region: CASSQGTSGRYEQYF. CDR3 DNA sequence: TGTGCCAGCAGCCAAGGGACTAGCGGACGCTACGAGCAGTACTTC.

V gene TRBV5-1 combines with J gene TRBJ2-2, with a possible D match to TRBD1 (6 bases). In germline, CDR1 is SGHRS, CDR2 YFSETQ. This CDR3 spans 14 amino acids. The V end lost 7 bases, the J end lost 2 bases, and 12 bases lay between the germline ends. The CDR3, as DNA: TGCGCCAGCCGACCGGGACAAAACACCGGGGAGCTGTTTTTT. Encoded protein: CASRPGQNTGELFF.

The CDR3 here is CASSMTGTAHYTF. The CDR3 coding sequence is TGTGCCAGTAGTATGACCGGGACAGCTCACTACACCTTC. This rearrangement joins TRBV19 to TRBJ1-2; 7 bases are a match to TRBD1. Germline assignment: CDR1 LNHDA and CDR2 SQIVND (reference sequence). This CDR3 is 13 amino acids long. The J segment lost 10 bases and the V segment lost 3 bases, leaving 8 bases of the junction unmatched. Drawing the rest from reference TRBV19 and TRBJ1-2, the complete variable domain is DGGITQSPKYLFRKEGQNVTLSCEQNLNHDAMYWYRQDPGQGLRLIYYSQIVNDFQKGDIAEGYSVSREKKESFPLTVTSAQKNPTAFYLCASSMTGTAHYTFGSGTRLTVV.

A few counts support this clone. The rearrangement links TRBV6-4 to TRBJ1-2; 8 nucleotides agree with TRBD1. Unmatched junction bases numbered 7, after V lost 6 bases and J lost 4 bases. Germline V gene sequence: CDR1 MRHNA, CDR2 SNTAGT. CDR3 length equals 14 residues. The CDR3 here is CASSPDRAGYGYTF. Written as DNA, the CDR3 is TGTGCCAGCAGCCCGGACAGGGCCGGCTATGGCTACACCTTC.

The genes are TRBV19 and TRBJ2-7, with 7 bases identical to TRBD1. This CDR3 is 15 amino acids long. Germline CDR1 and CDR2: LNHDA and SQIVND (reference sequence). Trimming removed 7 bases from V and 4 bases from J; junction bases left unmatched: 13. The CDR3 DNA reads TGTGCCAGTACTCTCTCCCCCGGACAGGCTTACGAGCAGTACTTC. Translation: CASTLSPGQAYEQYF. Drawing the rest from reference TRBV19 and TRBJ2-7, the complete variable domain is DGGITQSPKYLFRKEGQNVTLSCEQNLNHDAMYWYRQDPGQGLRLIYYSQIVNDFQKGDIAEGYSVSREKKESFPLTVTSAQKNPTAFYLCASTLSPGQAYEQYFGPGTRLTVT.

This chain connects TRBV9 to TRBJ2-7, with D tentatively TRBD2 (5 bases). This CDR3 has 15 amino acids. The ends were cut back, 0 bases at V and 4 bases at J, with 14 bases in the middle. CDR1 and CDR2 (germline): SGDLS, YYNGEE. The CDR3 reads CASSVEEGVGYEQYF. CDR3 in DNA: TGTGCCAGCAGCGTAGAAGAGGGAGTGGGGTACGAGCAGTACTTC. Together with reference TRBV9 and TRBJ2-7, the CDR3 gives the full variable domain: DSGVTQTPKHLITATGQRVTLRCSPRSGDLSVYWYQQSLDQGLQFLIQYYNGEERAKGNILERFSAQQFPDLHSELNLSSLELGDSALYFCASSVEEGVGYEQYFGPGTRLTVT.

The CDR3 region has the DNA TGTGCCAGCACCCCGACGACAGGCTCCTACGAGCAGTACTTC. Its protein is CASTPTTGSYEQYF. The chain employs TRBV11-2 and TRBJ2-7; tentative D call: TRBD1 (6 bases). The V end lost 7 bases, the J end lost 0 bases, and 13 bases lay between the germline ends. This CDR3 has 14 amino acids. Germline loops: CDR1 SGHAT, CDR2 FQNNGV.

This sequence joins TRBV3-1 (or the pseudogene TRBV3-2) and TRBJ1-3; no clear D. Germline V gene sequence: CDR1 LGHDT, CDR2 YNNKEL (reference sequence). The CDR3 runs 17 residues. The V end was cut by 4 bases, the J end by 0 bases, with 16 bases between. In DNA, the CDR3 is TGTGCCAGCAGCCCGAGAGGAACCTGGCTCTCTGGAAACACCATATATTTT. Encoded protein: CASSPRGTWLSGNTIYF.

J is TRBJ1-4 and V is TRBV18; 8 bases map to TRBD1. Germline CDR1 KGHSH, CDR2 LQKENI. With V trimmed by 4 bases and J by 6 bases, 7 bases remained unmatched. The CDR3 covers 15 residues. This CDR3 reads CASSLRQGLDEKLFF. The CDR3 DNA follows: TGTGCCAGCTCACTAAGACAGGGGCTCGATGAAAAACTGTTTTTT.

This rearrangement joins TRBV19 to TRBJ1-5; D may be TRBD1 (6 bases). The CDR3 consists of 13 residues. Trimming removed 5 bases from V and 4 bases from J, with 9 bases in between. Germline values: CDR1 LNHDA, CDR2 SQIVND (reference sequence). CDR3 protein: CASSLQGNQPQHF. The CDR3 bases are TGTGCCAGTAGTCTACAGGGTAATCAGCCCCAGCATTTT.

The rearrangement uses TRBV4-1 and TRBJ2-5; the match to TRBD2 covers 9 bases. CDR1 is MGHRA and CDR2 is YSYEKL in the germline V gene. Trimming removed 0 bases from V and 4 bases from J; junction bases left unmatched: 15. This CDR3 region has 19 residues. The CDR3: CASSQDRSVSGSYGETQYF. In DNA, the CDR3 is TGCGCCAGCAGCCAAGATAGATCGGTTAGCGGGAGTTATGGAGAGACCCAGTACTTC.

This clone was counted only a few times. The chain joins TRBV30 to TRBJ2-2; tentatively, D is TRBD1 (6 bases). Trimming took 8 bases from V and 0 from J, leaving 13 bases between them. The germline V gene has CDR1 GTSNPN and CDR2 SVGIG (reference sequence). The CDR3 is made up of 14 amino acids. CDR3 in DNA: TGTGCCCACCGTGAGGGGGCGAACACCGGGGAGCTGTTTTTT. Translated: CAHREGANTGELFF. The full variable domain, with the rest looked up from reference TRBV30 and TRBJ2-2, is SQTIHQWPATLVQPVGSPLSLECTVEGTSNPNLYWYRQAAGRGLQLLFYSVGIGQISSEVPQNLSASRPQDRQFILSSKKLLLSDSGFYLCAHREGANTGELFFGEGSRLTVL.

This clone was counted only a few times. The genes are TRBV19 and TRBJ2-7; 8 nucleotides agree with TRBD1. Germline CDR1 and CDR2: LNHDA and SQIVND (reference sequence). The V and J ends lost 8 bases and 3 bases, in that order; junction bases with no gene match: 9. The CDR3 runs to 14 residues. The CDR3 here is CASRSGTGLYEQYF. The CDR3 DNA is TGTGCCAGTCGATCCGGGACAGGCCTCTACGAGCAGTACTTC.

J is TRBJ1-2 and V is TRBV6-6; 9 bases line up with TRBD1. The V and J ends lost 2 bases and 7 bases, in that order; junction bases with no gene match: 11. CDR1 and CDR2 (germline): MNHNY, SVGAGI (reference sequence). The CDR3 extends over 16 amino acids. CDR3 region: CASSYLRTGDHSGYTF. The CDR3 DNA reads TGTGCCAGCAGTTACCTCCGGACAGGGGATCATAGTGGCTACACCTTC.

V usage is TRBV5-5 and J usage is TRBJ2-7; 8 positions match TRBD2. The trim removed 0 bases at V and 3 bases at J, leaving 8 bases unmatched. Germline CDR1 reads SGHKS; CDR2 reads YYEKEE (reference sequence). This CDR3 region has 16 residues. In DNA form, the CDR3 reads TGTGCCAGCAGCTTGGCCTCGGCTAGCGGGTACTACGAGCAGTACTTC. Translating gives CASSLASASGYYEQYF.

DNA for the CDR3: TGTGCCAGCAGCTTGGAGGGAGGCCTAAGGGATTCACCCCTCCACTTT. Amino acids: CASSLEGGLRDSPLHF. The V gene is TRBV5-8, the J gene TRBJ1-6, with no clear D. Looked up from germline, CDR1 is SGHTS and CDR2 is YDEGEE. Trimming removed 0 bases from V and 8 bases from J, with 15 bases in between. The CDR3 is 16 amino acids.

The rearrangement uses TRBV7-9 and TRBJ1-1, with 7 bases matching TRBD1. Germline V gives CDR1 SEHNR, CDR2 FQNEAQ (reference sequence). Trimming at V came to 6 bases and at J to 3 bases, leaving 4 bases not matched to a gene. This CDR3 region has 13 residues. CDR3: CASRRQGDTEAFF. The CDR3 DNA reads TGTGCCAGCAGACGACAGGGCGACACTGAAGCTTTCTTT.

This clone was seen once. The chain is built from TRBV7-3 and TRBJ2-3; TRBD2 matches at 9 bases. With 5 bases clipped from V and 3 bases from J, the junction kept 3 bases outside the gene matches. The length of the CDR3 is 14 residues. CDR1 is SGHTA, CDR2 FQGTGA, per germline. The CDR3 region is CASSLAGLTDTQYF. CDR3 DNA sequence: TGTGCCAGCAGCCTAGCGGGGCTTACAGATACGCAGTATTTT.

The chain joins TRBV6-1 to TRBJ1-6; 8 nucleotides align to TRBD1. The CDR3 sequence is 13 residues long. CDR1 is MNHNS, CDR2 SASEGT, per germline. The J segment lost 11 bases and the V segment lost 6 bases, leaving 6 bases of the junction unmatched. The CDR3 region is CASSPDRGTPLHF. CDR3 DNA: TGTGCCAGCAGCCCTGACAGGGGTACACCCCTCCACTTT.

CDR3 coding DNA: TGTGCCAGCAGTTCCTCACTAGCGGGAGATGTGGGAGATACGCAGTATTTT. This encodes CASSSSLAGDVGDTQYF. The rearrangement joins TRBV28 to TRBJ2-3; 11 bases match TRBD2. J gave up 5 bases and V 4 bases, and 11 bases lay outside the gene matches. The CDR3 loop spans 17 amino acids. Germline CDR1 and CDR2: MDHEN and SYDVKM.